One and the same sample provided the 15 T cell receptor beta chains below, sequenced in a study of cytomegalovirus exposure and HLA in healthy donors. The PCR made use of 60 Vbeta and 13 Jbeta primers. Sequencing used immunoSEQ multiplex PCR; TCRdb keeps in-frame clones, though not all of them. Of about 190,000 clones listed, 70% to 75% are singletons. The specimen was PBMCs. The source is a man aged 25-40 years in good health and CMV-seropositive.

The chain couples TRBV7-2 to TRBJ2-5; TRBD2 is a possible D gene (6 bases). The CDR3 runs to 16 residues. In germline, CDR1 is SGHTA, CDR2 FQGNSA. Trimming removed 4 bases at V and 5 bases at J, with 20 bases between. CDR3 coding DNA: TGTGCCAGCAGCTCCCGGGGACTCCTAACTGGGGAGACCCAGTACTTC. Its translation is CASSSRGLLTGETQYF.

The V gene is TRBV7-8, the J gene TRBJ2-1; 8 nucleotides match TRBD1. V shed 5 bases and J 9 bases; nucleotides not matched to a gene: 12. The CDR3 has 15 amino acids. Germline loops: CDR1 SGHVS, CDR2 FQNEAQ. The CDR3 nucleotides read TGTGCCAGCAGCCCAGACTCCCGACAGGGGTCTGAGCAGTTCTTC. Translating gives CASSPDSRQGSEQFF.

This chain connects TRBV7-8 to TRBJ1-1, with 9 bases identical to TRBD1. Germline CDR1 reads SGHVS; CDR2 reads FQNEAQ. After removal of 6 bases from V and 3 bases from J, the junction contained 8 bases not matched to a gene. The CDR3 is 15 amino acids. The CDR3 spells CASSLRDRVHTEAFF. DNA for the CDR3: TGTGCCAGCAGTCTCCGGGACAGGGTGCACACTGAAGCTTTCTTT.

The gene calls are TRBV30 and TRBJ2-1; TRBD1 matches at 8 bases. V dropped 4 bases and J dropped 6; count of bases not matched to a gene: 5. Germline CDR1 is GTSNPN and CDR2 is SVGIG (reference sequence). This CDR3 has 13 amino acids. In DNA, the CDR3 is TGTGCCTGGACCCGAACAGGGGGCAATGAGCAGTTCTTC. Its protein product is CAWTRTGGNEQFF. Based on the CDR3 plus reference TRBV30 and TRBJ2-1, the full variable domain is SQTIHQWPATLVQPVGSPLSLECTVEGTSNPNLYWYRQAAGRGLQLLFYSVGIGQISSEVPQNLSASRPQDRQFILSSKKLLLSDSGFYLCAWTRTGGNEQFFGPGTRLTVL.

This clone was seen more than once but under ten times. V gene TRBV29-1 combines with J gene TRBJ2-7, with TRBD2 matching over 8 bases. V lost 1 base to trimming and J lost 6 bases; unmatched junction nucleotides: 14. Germline V lookup: CDR1 SQVTM, CDR2 ANQGSEA. CDR3 length equals 16 residues. Here the CDR3 DNA reads TGCAGCGTTGAAGGGGGGCGCAGCGGGAGAATGGGCGAGCAGTACTTC. This encodes CSVEGGRSGRMGEQYF.

CDR3 loop: CASSVVARGETQYF. The DNA of the CDR3 is TGTGCCAGCAGCGTAGTGGCCAGGGGAGAGACCCAGTACTTC. The chain has TRBV9 and TRBJ2-5; possibly TRBD1 for D (6 bases). The CDR3 has 14 amino acids. Germline V CDR1 and CDR2: SGDLS, YYNGEE. V dropped 0 bases and J dropped 4 bases, with 10 bases sitting between them.

The chain joins TRBV7-2 to TRBJ2-1; the match to TRBD2 covers 8 bases. This CDR3 contains 15 residues. V lost 5 bases and J lost 4; bases outside the gene matches: 7. Germline CDR1 reads SGHTA; CDR2 reads FQGNSA. The DNA of the CDR3 is TGTGCCAGCAGCCCCACTGGCGGGGGGTACAATGAGCAGTTCTTC. As protein: CASSPTGGGYNEQFF. Together with reference TRBV7-2 and TRBJ2-1, the CDR3 gives the full variable domain: GAGVSQSPSNKVTEKGKDVELRCDPISGHTALYWYRQSLGQGLEFLIYFQGNSAPDKSGLPSDRFSAERTGGSVSTLTIQRTQQEDSAVYLCASSPTGGGYNEQFFGPGTRLTVL.

This clone was recorded a few times. The chain combines TRBV18 with TRBJ1-3; no clear D gene. The CDR3 is 16 residues long. The V end was cut by 3 bases, the J end by 2 bases, with 14 bases between. Looked up from germline, CDR1 is KGHSH and CDR2 is LQKENI. The CDR3 reads CASSPGSAVTGNTIYF. The DNA of the CDR3 is TGTGCCAGCTCACCCGGGTCAGCAGTAACTGGAAACACCATATATTTT.

The chain combines TRBV4-3 with TRBJ2-2; D is possibly TRBD2 (6 bases). The V gene lost 5 bases and the J gene lost 4 bases, with 17 bases spanning the gap. The CDR3 contains 16 residues. CDR1 and CDR2 from the germline V gene are LGHNA and YSLEER. Here the CDR3 DNA reads TGCGCCAGCAGCACTGGAGGGCAGGTGGCCACCGGGGAGCTGTTTTTT. Its protein product is CASSTGGQVATGELFF.

This sequence joins TRBV6-1 and TRBJ2-7; 11 bases match TRBD1. The CDR3 loop spans 15 amino acids. Per germline, CDR1 MNHNS and CDR2 SASEGT. Losses at the gene ends were 5 bases for V and 4 bases for J; bases not matched to a gene: 7. CDR3: CASSQAGTGGYEQYF. In DNA form, the CDR3 reads TGTGCCAGCAGTCAGGCCGGGACAGGGGGGTACGAGCAGTACTTC.

This chain uses TRBV7-2 with TRBJ2-1; the D gene is possibly TRBD2 (6 bases). CDR3 length: 15 residues. Germline-derived CDR1 and CDR2 are SGHTA and FQGNSA. V lost 4 bases, J lost 6 bases, and 16 bases lay in between. In nucleotides, the CDR3 is TGTGCCAGCAGCTCCTACAACGGAGGGGTCAATGAGCAGTTCTTC. Its translation is CASSSYNGGVNEQFF.

This chain uses TRBV5-4 with TRBJ2-5; 9 bases are shared with TRBD2. V was clipped by 4 bases and J by 2 bases; unmatched bases: 9. Germline V lookup: CDR1 SGHNT, CDR2 YYREEE (reference sequence). The CDR3 has 16 amino acids. CDR3 sequence reads: CASSRGGGTQQETQYF. The DNA of the CDR3 is TGTGCCAGCAGCCGCGGGGGGGGAACCCAACAAGAGACCCAGTACTTC.

This clone has more than one count but fewer than ten. The chain couples TRBV10-3 to TRBJ1-6; D possibly corresponds to TRBD1 (5 bases). Germline CDR1 ENHRY, CDR2 SYGVKD. V gave up 9 bases and J gave up 0 bases, with 12 bases separating them. There are 15 residues in the CDR3. The CDR3 is CAIRGGGSYNSPLHF. CDR3 DNA sequence: TGTGCCATACGGGGGGGAGGCTCCTATAATTCACCCCTCCACTTT.

The genes are TRBV9 and TRBJ2-6; maybe TRBD2 (6 bases). The CDR3 has 16 residues. Trimming pared 5 bases from V and 0 bases from J, leaving 12 bases between. Germline loops: CDR1 SGDLS, CDR2 YYNGEE. CDR3 nucleotide sequence: TGTGCCAGCAGGGGGGGAGGTCTCTCTGGGGCCAACGTCCTGACTTTC. The encoded protein is CASRGGGLSGANVLTF.

The chain employs TRBV7-9 and TRBJ2-7; tentative D call: TRBD2 (5 bases). The germline CDR1 and CDR2 sequences are SEHNR and FQNEAQ (reference sequence). V was trimmed by 5 bases and J by 2 bases, leaving 16 bases between them. The CDR3 has 15 residues. CDR3 loop: CASSPRLGSAYEQYF. The CDR3 nucleotides are TGTGCCAGCAGCCCCCGGTTGGGGAGTGCCTACGAGCAGTACTTC.